The T cell receptor beta chain described here comes from a study of Graves' ophthalmopathy and Graves' hyperthyroidism. Germline V gives CDR1 MNHEY, CDR2 SVGEGT. This CDR3 has 17 residues. V was clipped by 1 base and J by 5 bases; unmatched bases: 8. RNA transcripts yielded amplified TCR beta CDR3 regions. An opening RT-PCR round employed HTBI primers and preceded a second-round multiplex PCR. TCRdb fed the multiplex PCR reads into MiXCR, producing one record per CDR3 protein. The sample lists 150,000 to 200,000 distinct CDR3 sequences, roughly two fifths occurring once. The sequencing sample was made of peripheral blood. The genes are TRBV6-2 or TRBV6-3 and TRBJ2-7; 13 nucleotides agree with TRBD2. The TCR originated in a man aged 30 to 45 with Graves' ophthalmopathy. The CDR3 region is CASSYWRTSGSIDEQYF. The DNA for the CDR3 is TGTGCCAGCAGTTACTGGCGGACTAGCGGGAGTATCGACGAGCAGTACTTC.